The entry below describes one TCR beta chain. The antigen this receptor binds is unknown. No much larger clone is present one base from it, and per-base qualities are unavailable. V loses 5 bases of germline sequence and J loses 6 bases, and the interval between the two ends is 14 bases. The CDR3 starts with the cysteine, ends with the phenylalanine, and has 14 residues. The CDR3 DNA has 42 bases and is translated from base 1. Data came from an Illumina HiSeq 2500. TCR beta libraries were prepared by quantitative 5'-RACE with molecular barcodes. The paper's data handling went like this. Disease-linked TCR variants were identified with a new computational method built on a probabilistic model of VDJ rearrangement. TCRdb reran the public reads through fastp at Q25 and MiXCR, keeping productive beta chains. Each entry is one CDR3 protein sequence, shown with its most common DNA and genes. What appears here as the V and J calls and clone size reflects TCRdb's work, not the paper's. The sample table holds tens of thousands of distinct CDR3 sequences, of which about 9% were seen once. The ten largest make up over 25% of the sample.

The sample belongs to a study of CD8 T cells in ankylosing spondylitis (dated by TCRdb to about 2017). Regarding the research as a whole: The study profiled T cell receptor beta repertoires in healthy donors and ankylosing spondylitis patients to find disease-linked TCR variants. The full study cohort was made up of about 25 ankylosing spondylitis patients and about a hundred healthy donors. Peripheral blood was sampled, and synovial fluid was also collected from ankylosing spondylitis patients.

Study-wide conclusions, independent of this receptor: Some motif variants were previously reported in synovial fluid and blood of reactive arthritis patients, suggesting common disease-initiation mechanisms. The disease-linked clones were reported as significantly enriched in matched synovial fluid samples from ankylosing spondylitis patients. The disease-linked clones showed a CD8+ phenotype and occurred at relatively low frequencies in peripheral blood. Blood from ankylosing spondylitis patients appeared to be characterized by a TCR beta motif made up of about 8 highly homologous amino acid variants.

The chain was built from TRBV12-3 or TRBV12-4 and TRBJ2-1; the D region possibly corresponds to TRBD1 (5 bases align). The specimen was blood, either unsorted or a sorted T cell fraction (not recorded which). This clonotype was sampled from a male donor with ankylosing spondylitis. The DNA is TGTGCCAGCAGTCGCACAGGAGCCTGCAATGAGCAGTTCTTC. It specifies CASSRTGACNEQFF.